This TCR beta chain was observed in a study of spatial heterogeneity in lung cancer. Findings and limits, study-wide: The study found ubiquitous expanded tumor TCRs in blood more at resection than follow-up.

The sample's time point: sample taken at primary tumor resection. Every molecule of TCR cDNA had its own unique molecular identifier. TCRdb re-analysed the 5' RACE reads in MiXCR, keeping a single row per CDR3 protein. The repertoire holds 60,000 to 75,000 distinct CDR3 sequences, with roughly 6.4% as singletons. CDR1 is SEHNR, CDR2 FQNEAQ, per germline (reference sequence). CDR3 length equals 13 residues. The V gene lost 3 bases and the J gene lost 8 bases, with 11 bases spanning the gap. A word on this clonotype: The antigen remains undetermined.

The origin of this receptor is a female donor with early-stage non-small cell lung cancer. The sequenced sample was PBMCs, obtained at surgery. The chain carries TRBV7-9 and TRBJ2-4, with D unclear. The CDR3 sequence: CASSFQDRDIQYF. Here the CDR3 DNA reads TGTGCCAGCAGCTTCCAGGACCGGGACATTCAGTACTTC.